This T cell receptor beta chain was profiled in a study of cytomegalovirus exposure and HLA in healthy donors. This CDR3 has 14 amino acids. Trimming took 0 bases from V and 4 from J, leaving 9 bases between them. CDR1 is MGHRA and CDR2 is YSYEKL in the germline V gene. Worth noting for this clone: Antigen specificity is unknown.

The protocol was immunoSEQ multiplex PCR, while the TCRdb copy is restricted to in-frame clones and leaves out a portion. The sample has about 54,000 clones; 89% are singletons. Findings of the study overall: Clusters of TCRs from the first cohort tended to co-occur in the roughly 120 validation repertoires (as a later analysis found).

The chain is built from TRBV4-1 and TRBJ1-1, with D perhaps matching TRBD1 (5 bases). This TCR derives from a woman aged 18 to 35 in good health and CMV-seropositive. The specimen was PBMCs. This chain's CDR3 is CASSQDTGPTEAFF. CDR3 coding DNA: TGCGCCAGCAGCCAAGATACAGGTCCCACTGAAGCTTTCTTT.